The entry below describes one T cell receptor beta chain. Its antigen is as yet unknown. One end of the junction is discordant with germline, which a read error may explain. Healthy individuals of Caucasian origin from Russia, aged roughly 6 to 100, served as donors. The source of the sample is a study of blood T cells in healthy people across ages. Study findings and constraints: Naive and antigen-experienced cells could not be conclusively compared, given unsorted PBMCs.

This CDR3 comprises 12 residues. The germline CDR1 and CDR2 sequences are SGDLS and YYNGEE. Using a J-beta primer mix together with a sample-barcoded 5' primer, a second PCR was run for about 6 to 12 cycles. TCRdb passed the 5' RACE reads through MiXCR, listing each CDR3 protein once. The sample lists more than 900,000 distinct CDR3 sequences; about 25% were seen once. These data also featured in a second study, about T cells of mothers and their children. Turning to that study: In this cohort, donors were a few healthy Caucasian mothers plus their six children. Related mother-child pairs showed slightly, non-significantly higher overlap than unrelated pairs.

The sequence was obtained from a girl aged 2 to 10 in good health. The sequencing input was blood. V usage is TRBV9 and J usage is TRBJ2-4; D is tentatively TRBD1 or TRBD2 (6 bases each). DNA of the CDR3: TGTGCCAGCAGCGTTCTTAGTCTTGGGGGGCCCTTC. Its translation is CASSVLSLGGPF.